These 11 T cell receptor beta chains came from one sample sequenced in a study of shared clonotypes between healthy human individuals. The repertoire was sequenced with immunoSEQ multiplex PCR; TCRdb's copy has only in-frame clones and lacks some. The sample contains under 700,000 clones, 85% to 95% of which appear only once. Naive CD8 cells lacked CD45RO, underwent positive selection for CCR7 and left out terminally differentiated effector memory CD45RA+ cells. The sequencing sample was made of naive CD8+ T cells sorted from blood. The receptors here all came from a woman in her 30s in good health.

The chain links TRBV5-4 to TRBJ2-4; perhaps TRBD1 as D (6 bases). This CDR3 contains 16 residues. V lost 4 bases to trimming and J lost 2 bases, with 16 bases between them. Germline V gives CDR1 SGHNT, CDR2 YYREEE (reference sequence). In DNA form, the CDR3 reads TGTGCCAGCAGCCCTGGGGGCGGTACAACCAAAAACATTCAGTACTTC. Its protein product is CASSPGGGTTKNIQYF.

The V gene is TRBV7-9, the J gene TRBJ1-2; no clear D gene. This CDR3 comprises 14 residues. Germline V gene lookup returns CDR1 SEHNR and CDR2 FQNEAQ (reference sequence). Trimming stripped 1 base from V and 8 bases from J, with 14 bases between. CDR3 DNA sequence: TGTGCCAGCAGCTTAGACAACCTAAGTAGGGGCTACACCTTC. Its protein is CASSLDNLSRGYTF. Full variable domain (outside the CDR3, taken from reference TRBV7-9 and TRBJ1-2): DTGVSQNPRHKITKRGQNVTFRCDPISEHNRLYWYRQTLGQGPEFLTYFQNEAQLEKSRLLSDRFSAERPKGSFSTLEIQRTEQGDSAMYLCASSLDNLSRGYTFGSGTRLTVV.

The chain joins TRBV10-1 to TRBJ2-7, with TRBD2 identical over 13 bases. Germline V gives CDR1 WNHNN, CDR2 SYGVQD (reference sequence). The CDR3 is 13 amino acids. V lost 9 bases, J lost 6 bases, and 5 bases stayed unmatched. The DNA for the CDR3 is TGCGCCAGTCAAGGACTAGCGGGAGCCGAGCAGTACTTC. Amino acid sequence: CASQGLAGAEQYF.

The chain links TRBV14 to TRBJ2-5; D ambiguous. CDR3 length equals 12 residues. V lost 0 bases and J 7 bases, leaving 6 bases between the germline ends. Looked up from germline, CDR1 is SGHDN and CDR2 is FVKESK. The CDR3 region is CASSQDRPTQYF. CDR3 nucleotide sequence: TGTGCCAGCAGCCAAGATCGCCCGACCCAGTACTTC.

The genes are TRBV10-1 and TRBJ2-3; possibly TRBD2 for D (6 bases). This CDR3 is 20 amino acids long. V lost 10 bases and J lost 0, with 32 bases in between. CDR1 is WNHNN and CDR2 is SYGVQD in the germline V gene (reference sequence). The CDR3 region is CATQDPNGRELRASTDTQYF. In DNA, the CDR3 is TGCGCCACCCAGGACCCCAATGGTCGGGAGTTACGAGCTAGCACAGATACGCAGTATTTT.

The V gene is TRBV9, the J gene TRBJ2-1; 10 positions match TRBD1. Unmatched junction bases numbered 5, after V lost 4 bases and J lost 1 base. The CDR3 is made up of 16 amino acids. In germline, CDR1 is SGDLS, CDR2 YYNGEE. CDR3 nucleotides: TGTGCCAGCAGCCACCCGGGACAGGGGTCCTACAATGAGCAGTTCTTC. This sequence encodes CASSHPGQGSYNEQFF. Looking up the rest from reference TRBV9 and TRBJ2-1 gives the full variable domain: DSGVTQTPKHLITATGQRVTLRCSPRSGDLSVYWYQQSLDQGLQFLIQYYNGEERAKGNILERFSAQQFPDLHSELNLSSLELGDSALYFCASSHPGQGSYNEQFFGPGTRLTVL.

V and J are TRBV7-8 and TRBJ2-1; 15 bases map to TRBD2. The CDR3 consists of 18 residues. Per germline, CDR1 SGHVS and CDR2 FQNEAQ. Trimming cost V 4 bases and J 2 bases; bases outside gene matches: 6. The CDR3 sequence: CASSSGLAGGGTYNEQFF. CDR3 DNA sequence: TGTGCCAGCAGCTCGGGACTAGCGGGAGGAGGGACCTACAATGAGCAGTTCTTC.

This chain links TRBV10-2 with TRBJ2-7; no reliable D call. Germline V CDR1 and CDR2: WSHSY, SAAADI. The V and J ends lost 3 bases and 0 bases respectively, with 9 bases between them. The CDR3 has 14 amino acids. CDR3 nucleotides: TGCGCCAGCAGTGAACCGGGTTACTCCTACGAGCAGTACTTC. It encodes CASSEPGYSYEQYF.

This chain connects TRBV13 to TRBJ1-2, with D uncertain. Germline V gene sequence: CDR1 PRHDT, CDR2 FYEKMQ (reference sequence). V dropped 2 bases and J dropped 4 bases, with 8 bases sitting between them. The CDR3 has 13 residues. This chain's CDR3 is CASSLNRGYGYTF. The CDR3 DNA is TGTGCCAGCAGCTTAAACCGGGGCTATGGCTACACCTTC.

The chain has TRBV5-1 and TRBJ2-7, with no clear D. Germline-derived CDR1 and CDR2 are SGHRS and YFSETQ. This CDR3 region has 13 residues. V lost 3 bases and J lost 4, with 11 bases in between. The CDR3 nucleotides read TGCGCCAGCAGCTGGGATGAAACTTACGAGCAGTACTTC. Protein product: CASSWDETYEQYF.

This rearrangement joins TRBV5-6 to TRBJ2-7, with 10 bases fitting TRBD1. This CDR3 is 14 amino acids long. The V gene end was trimmed by 4 bases and the J gene end by 3 bases; junction bases not matched to a gene: 4. The germline V gene encodes CDR1 SGHDT and CDR2 YYEEEE. The CDR3, as DNA: TGTGCCAGCAGCCGGGGGACAGGGGACTACGAGCAGTACTTC. This translates into CASSRGTGDYEQYF. Looking up the rest from reference TRBV5-6 and TRBJ2-7 gives the full variable domain: DAGVTQSPTHLIKTRGQQVTLRCSPKSGHDTVSWYQQALGQGPQFIFQYYEEEERQRGNFPDRFSGHQFPNYSSELNVNALLLGDSALYLCASSRGTGDYEQYFGPGTRLTVT.